Listed here are 5 T cell receptor beta chains from one sample, sequenced in a study of cytomegalovirus exposure and HLA in healthy donors. The PCR was carried out with 60 Vbeta primers and 13 Jbeta primers. Measured with immunoSEQ multiplex PCR; TCRdb has only the in-frame clones, and not every one. Of about 130,000 clones listed, 77% are singletons. The sequenced sample was PBMCs. These receptors were obtained from a middle-aged woman in good health and CMV-seropositive.

The V call is TRBV12-2, the J call TRBJ2-5; the tabulated D call, TRBD1, remains unverified against the DNA. TRBV12-2 is a pseudogene locus. CDR3 size: 16 residues. CDR3 sequence reads: CASRSQCEGAQETQYF. CDR3 coding DNA: TGTGCAAGTCGCTCTCAGTGTGAGGGGGCGCAGGAGACCCAGTACTTC.

This CDR3 is CAISSPGQGKSGYTF. Here the CDR3 DNA reads TGTGCCATCAGTTCACCGGGACAGGGAAAGAGCGGCTACACCTTC. V usage is TRBV10-3 and J usage is TRBJ1-2; 9 bases line up with TRBD1. Germline V CDR1 and CDR2: ENHRY, SYGVKD. Trimming removed 5 bases from V and 8 bases from J; junction bases left unmatched: 12. The CDR3 totals 15 residues.

In its sample, this clone was seen a few times. The rearrangement uses TRBV11-2 and TRBJ1-4; tentative D call: TRBD1 (6 bases). From germline, CDR1 is SGHAT and CDR2 FQNNGV. CDR3 size: 14 residues. With 1 base removed from V and 10 bases from J, the gap between germline ends came to 13 bases. CDR3 sequence reads: CASSLVGAGRKLFF. The CDR3 DNA is TGTGCCAGCAGCTTAGTGGGGGCAGGGAGAAAACTGTTTTTT.

The chain is built from TRBV5-4 and TRBJ2-7, with D perhaps TRBD2 (6 bases). CDR3 length: 14 residues. Germline loops: CDR1 SGHNT, CDR2 YYREEE (reference sequence). V lost 4 bases and J 1 base, leaving 12 bases between the germline ends. The CDR3 DNA sequence: TGTGCCAGCAGCACAGACGGGGGTTCCTACGAGCAGTACTTC. Translating gives CASSTDGGSYEQYF.

The V and J genes are TRBV9 and TRBJ1-4; no clear D. There are 15 residues in the CDR3. Germline-derived CDR1 and CDR2 are SGDLS and YYNGEE. V shed 2 bases and J shed 8 bases, with 16 bases lying between them. As DNA, the CDR3 is TGTGCCAGCAGCGTTGAGGCGGGTCAAATGGAAAAACTGTTTTTT. It codes for CASSVEAGQMEKLFF. Full variable domain (outside the CDR3, taken from reference TRBV9 and TRBJ1-4): DSGVTQTPKHLITATGQRVTLRCSPRSGDLSVYWYQQSLDQGLQFLIQYYNGEERAKGNILERFSAQQFPDLHSELNLSSLELGDSALYFCASSVEAGQMEKLFFGSGTQLSVL.